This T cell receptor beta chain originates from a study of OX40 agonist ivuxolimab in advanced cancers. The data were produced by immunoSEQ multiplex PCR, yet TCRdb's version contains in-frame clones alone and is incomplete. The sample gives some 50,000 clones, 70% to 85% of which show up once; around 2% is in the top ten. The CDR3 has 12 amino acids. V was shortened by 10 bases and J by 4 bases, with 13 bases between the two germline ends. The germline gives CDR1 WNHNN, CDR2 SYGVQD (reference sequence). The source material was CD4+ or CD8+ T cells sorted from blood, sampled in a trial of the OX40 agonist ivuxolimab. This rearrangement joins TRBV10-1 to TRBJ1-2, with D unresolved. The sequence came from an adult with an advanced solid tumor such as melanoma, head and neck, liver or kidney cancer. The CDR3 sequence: CATIRGIYGYTF. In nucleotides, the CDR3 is TGCGCCACCATTAGAGGTATCTATGGCTACACCTTC.